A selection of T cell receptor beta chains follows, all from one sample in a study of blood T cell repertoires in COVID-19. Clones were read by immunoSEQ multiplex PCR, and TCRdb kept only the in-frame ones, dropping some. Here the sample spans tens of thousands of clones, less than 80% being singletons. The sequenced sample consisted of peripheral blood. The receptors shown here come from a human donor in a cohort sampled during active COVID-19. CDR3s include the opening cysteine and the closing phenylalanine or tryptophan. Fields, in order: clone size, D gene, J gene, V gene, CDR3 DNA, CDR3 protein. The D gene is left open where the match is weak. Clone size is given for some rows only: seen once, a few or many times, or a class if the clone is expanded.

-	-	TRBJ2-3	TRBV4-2	TGTGCCAGCAGCCAAGCTCACGTGTTAGTGCGTACAGATACGCAGTATTTT	CASSQAHVLVRTDTQYF
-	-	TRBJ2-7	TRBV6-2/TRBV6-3	TGTGCCAGCAGTTATGACGTACTAGCCGGCCACGAGCAGTACTTC	CASSYDVLAGHEQYF
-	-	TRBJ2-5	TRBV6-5	TGTGCCAGCAGTTACGGGGGCTCGGAGACCCAGTACTTC	CASSYGGSETQYF
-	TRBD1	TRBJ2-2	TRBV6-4	TGTGCCAGCAGGCTAAAGACAGGGAACGGGGAGCTGTTTTTT	CASRLKTGNGELFF
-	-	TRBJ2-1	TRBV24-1	TGTGCCACCAGTGACCGCAAAGGGGGTTCCTACAATGAGCAGTTCTTC	CATSDRKGGSYNEQFF
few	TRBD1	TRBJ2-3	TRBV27	TGTGCCAGCAGTTTAAAGGGACAGGGTACAGATACGCAGTATTTT	CASSLKGQGTDTQYF
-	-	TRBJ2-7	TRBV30	TGTGCCTGGAGTGTAGGGACTGGAGCCTACGAGCAGTACTTC	CAWSVGTGAYEQYF
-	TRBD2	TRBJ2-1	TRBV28	TGTGCCAGCAGTGAAGCCGGGACTAGCTACTATGAGCAGTTCTTC	CASSEAGTSYYEQFF
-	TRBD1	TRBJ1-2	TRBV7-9	TGTGCCAGCAGCTTAGAAGCTACAGGGGTAGGCTACACCTTC	CASSLEATGVGYTF
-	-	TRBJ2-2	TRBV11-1	TGTGCCAGCAGCTTCGAAGCATCCCTTCCCGGGGAGCTGTTTTTT	CASSFEASLPGELFF
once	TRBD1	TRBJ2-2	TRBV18	TGTGCCAGCTCATCAGGACAGGGGGTTAACACCGGGGAGCTGTTTTTT	CASSSGQGVNTGELFF
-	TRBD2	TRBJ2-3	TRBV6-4	TGTGCCAGCAGTGACCCGGGACTAGCGGGAGTGGGTTTGTTTTTTGATACGCAGTATTTT	CASSDPGLAGVGLFFDTQYF
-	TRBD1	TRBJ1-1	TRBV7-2	TGTGCCAGCAGCTTTACAGGGGGGAACACTGAAGCTTTCTTT	CASSFTGGNTEAFF
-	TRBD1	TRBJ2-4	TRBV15	TGTGCCACCAGCGGGCGCGGGACAGGGGTCAAAAACATTCAGTACTTC	CATSGRGTGVKNIQYF
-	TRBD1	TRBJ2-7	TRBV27	TGTGCCACCAGGGTCGGACAGGGAAGTTTAAATTCCTACGAGCAGTACTTC	CATRVGQGSLNSYEQYF
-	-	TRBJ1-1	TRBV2	TGTGCCAGCAGCCTTCAGAGGACTGGGAACACTGAAGCTTTCTTT	CASSLQRTGNTEAFF
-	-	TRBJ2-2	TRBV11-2	TGTGCCAGCAGCGACCGGACTAAAGGCCGGGAGCTGTTTTTT	CASSDRTKGRELFF
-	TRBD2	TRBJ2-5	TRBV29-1	TGCAGCGTCACAGCGGGAGGGCCAGAGACCCAGTACTTC	CSVTAGGPETQYF
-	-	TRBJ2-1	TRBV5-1	TGCGCCAGCAGCTTGGGACTTTTAAATGAGCAGTTCTTC	CASSLGLLNEQFF
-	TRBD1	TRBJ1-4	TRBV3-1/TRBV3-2	TGTGCCAGCAGCCAAGTAAAGGACAGGCCTAATGAAAAACTGTTTTTT	CASSQVKDRPNEKLFF
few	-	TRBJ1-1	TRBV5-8	TGTGCCAGCAGGAGGAAAGGGGCTGAAGCTTTCTTT	CASRRKGAEAFF